The clone carrying this TCR beta chain appeared a few times. The CDR3 is 14 amino acids. Germline CDR1 and CDR2: SGHNT and YENEEA. V was pared by 4 bases and J by 0 bases, with 2 bases of the junction left unmatched. The protocol was immunoSEQ multiplex PCR, while the TCRdb copy is restricted to in-frame clones and leaves out a portion. The table records about 240,000 clones, approximately 87% of them present only once. The data originate from a study of blood T cell repertoires in COVID-19. As for the study in general: Samples came from the United States, Italy and Spain, spanning acute and convalescent COVID-19. Nucleic acid was either cDNA or gDNA, and it came from T cells, B-cell-depleted T cells, or PBMCs.

The genes are TRBV11-3 and TRBJ2-7, with 8 bases identical to TRBD2. This clonotype was obtained from a man in his sixties with acute or convalescent COVID-19. The sample consisted of peripheral blood. The CDR3 nucleotides are TGTGCCAGCAGCTCCGGGACTAGCTCCTACGAGCAGTACTTC. Translation: CASSSGTSSYEQYF.